The 19 T cell receptor beta chains below all came from one sample that was sequenced in a study of T cell repertoires in cytomegalovirus infection. TCRdb re-called the reads through MiXCR, storing one row per CDR3 protein. Counted here are 510,000 or so distinct CDR3 sequences, around 27% occurring once; the ten biggest clones make up about 13%. Sequenced material: PBMCs. The receptors were gathered from a human donor in good health (CMV status not recorded). Some clones in this sample may be carry-over from other donors' samples.

At least ten counts were recorded for this clonotype. J is TRBJ2-1 and V is TRBV7-6; possibly TRBD2 for D (6 bases). The CDR3 length is 17 residues. CDR1 is SGHVS and CDR2 is FNYEAQ in the germline V gene. V gave up 5 bases and J gave up 6 bases, with 23 bases separating them. CDR3 sequence (DNA): TGTGCCAGCAGCCGTCCTGTGCCGGGAGAAAGATCCAATGAGCAGTTCTTC. This gives the protein CASSRPVPGERSNEQFF.

The genes are TRBV7-4 and TRBJ2-2; TRBD2 agrees at 10 bases. With V trimmed by 1 base and J by 4 bases, 9 bases remained unmatched. The CDR3 covers 18 residues. Germline V gene data show CDR1 as SGHVT and CDR2 as SQSDAQ. The CDR3 region is CASSLGVSSGSATGELFF. The CDR3 nucleotides read TGTGCCAGCAGCTTAGGCGTCTCTAGCGGGAGCGCCACCGGGGAGCTGTTTTTT.

This clonotype was counted only a few times. The chain carries TRBV7-2 and TRBJ2-1, with no clear D. Looked up from germline, CDR1 is SGHTA and CDR2 is FQGNSA. The ends were cut back, 8 bases at V and 0 bases at J, with 8 bases in the middle. The CDR3 extends over 13 amino acids. CDR3 sequence: CASGLGSYNEQFF. As DNA, the CDR3 is TGTGCCAGCGGATTAGGCTCCTACAATGAGCAGTTCTTC.

The gene calls are TRBV24-1 and TRBJ1-5; 11 nucleotides line up with TRBD1. This CDR3 comprises 15 residues. CDR1 and CDR2 (germline): KGHDR, SFDVKD. Trimming removed 2 bases from V and 6 bases from J; junction bases left unmatched: 2. The CDR3 nucleotides read TGTGCCACCAGTGATTCCGGGACAGGGGGTCAGCCCCAGCATTTT. This translates into CATSDSGTGGQPQHF.

This clonotype was seen a single time. This chain uses TRBV4-3 with TRBJ2-1; 9 bases align to TRBD1. The CDR3 has 16 residues. V trimming: 2 bases; J trimming: 6 bases; junction bases outside the gene matches: 8. CDR1 and CDR2 from the germline V gene are LGHNA and YSLEER. CDR3 sequence (DNA): TGCGCCAGCAGCCAATTTTCCGGGACAGGGTCCAATGAGCAGTTCTTC. This sequence encodes CASSQFSGTGSNEQFF.

The chain joins TRBV6-2 or TRBV6-3 to TRBJ2-1, with 7 positions matching TRBD2. With V trimmed by 5 bases and J by 1 base, 8 bases remained unmatched. Per germline, CDR1 MNHEY and CDR2 SVGEGT. There are 16 residues in the CDR3. Here the CDR3 reads CASSQPLADSYNEQFF. As DNA, the CDR3 is TGTGCCAGCAGTCAACCGCTAGCGGATTCCTACAATGAGCAGTTCTTC.

This chain links TRBV11-3 with TRBJ2-6; 9 nucleotides line up with TRBD1. V shed 1 base and J 4 bases; nucleotides not matched to a gene: 2. CDR3 length: 16 amino acids. CDR1 is SGHNT, CDR2 YENEEA, per germline. The CDR3 reads CASSLGTGVGANVLTF. The CDR3 nucleotides are TGTGCCAGCAGCTTAGGGACAGGGGTCGGGGCCAACGTCCTGACTTTC.

The genes are TRBV14 and TRBJ2-2, with TRBD2 matching over 8 bases. After removal of 5 bases from V and 3 bases from J, the junction contained 17 bases not matched to a gene. The CDR3 loop spans 19 amino acids. The germline gives CDR1 SGHDN, CDR2 FVKESK. The CDR3 DNA is TGTGCCAGCAGCTTTTACTCGGTGCTAGCGGGTACCCACACCGGGGAGCTGTTTTTT. This sequence encodes CASSFYSVLAGTHTGELFF.

This clonotype appeared a single time. J is TRBJ1-1 and V is TRBV28; D not resolved. The CDR3 spans 13 residues. V lost 3 bases, J lost 5 bases, and 10 bases lay in between. CDR1 is MDHEN, CDR2 SYDVKM, per germline. The CDR3 DNA is TGTGCCAGCAGTTTTTTTTTAGGAACTGAAGCTTTCTTT. Translation: CASSFFLGTEAFF.

V is TRBV19 and J is TRBJ1-2; no firm D call. Trimming pared 1 base from V and 4 bases from J, leaving 10 bases between. This CDR3 region has 14 residues. Per the germline V gene, CDR1 is LNHDA and CDR2 is SQIVND (reference sequence). The CDR3 region is CASSIGRQSYGYTF. In nucleotides, the CDR3 is TGTGCCAGTAGTATAGGTCGTCAGTCCTATGGCTACACCTTC.

The J gene is TRBJ1-1, the V gene TRBV19; D may be TRBD1 (5 bases). CDR1 is LNHDA and CDR2 is SQIVND in the germline V gene (reference sequence). Trimming stripped 5 bases from V and 7 bases from J, with 14 bases between. The CDR3 consists of 13 residues. Written as DNA, the CDR3 is TGTGCCAGTAGTTCAATCGGGGGAGGTGAAGCTTTCTTT. Residues: CASSSIGGGEAFF.

The chain joins TRBV4-3 to TRBJ2-2, with a weak D call TRBD2 (6 bases). The CDR3 is 17 residues long. In germline, CDR1 is LGHNA, CDR2 YSLEER. V was trimmed by 3 bases and J by 2 bases, leaving 16 bases between them. The CDR3 coding sequence is TGCGCCAGCAGCCACCCCAGGAGGGACTCCAACACCGGGGAGCTGTTTTTT. Its protein is CASSHPRRDSNTGELFF.

V and J are TRBV19 and TRBJ1-2; D is uncertain. The CDR3 loop spans 13 amino acids. V was pared by 3 bases and J by 4 bases, with 9 bases between. The germline gives CDR1 LNHDA, CDR2 SQIVND (reference sequence). The chain's CDR3 is CASSIAEGYGYTF. CDR3 bases: TGTGCCAGTAGTATCGCTGAGGGCTATGGCTACACCTTC.

The V gene is TRBV6-5, the J gene TRBJ1-1, with TRBD1 matching 7 bases. Trimming took 5 bases from V and 4 from J; bases not matched to a gene: 16. There are 17 residues in the CDR3. Germline V gene data show CDR1 as MNHEY and CDR2 as SVGAGI. Here the CDR3 reads CASSTRTGSSGATEAFF. The CDR3 DNA reads TGTGCCAGCAGTACGCGGACAGGATCCTCGGGGGCCACTGAAGCTTTCTTT.

The rearrangement links TRBV19 to TRBJ1-2, with no clear D. CDR1 is LNHDA, CDR2 SQIVND, per germline (reference sequence). The CDR3 is 14 amino acids. V lost 2 bases and J 1 base, leaving 8 bases between the germline ends. CDR3 coding DNA: TGTGCCAGTAGTATAAACCCGGATAACTATGGCTACACCTTC. Protein sequence: CASSINPDNYGYTF.

In this sample, this clonotype turned up a few times. This sequence joins TRBV18 and TRBJ2-7, with D possibly TRBD2 on 6 matching bases. V was trimmed by 4 bases and J by 5 bases, leaving 15 bases between them. The CDR3 spans 14 residues. Germline CDR1 KGHSH, CDR2 LQKENI. The CDR3 region is CASSRGGAEDEQYV. The CDR3 DNA sequence: TGTGCCAGCTCACGAGGAGGGGCTGAAGACGAGCAGTACGTC.

In its sample, this clonotype was seen many times. This rearrangement joins TRBV7-2 to TRBJ2-5; no clear D gene. Trimming cost V 1 base and J 5 bases, with 14 bases left between them. The CDR3 sequence is 15 residues long. Per the germline V gene, CDR1 is SGHTA and CDR2 is FQGNSA. CDR3 DNA sequence: TGTGCCAGCAGCTTAGTTTCTTGGGGTCGGGAGACCCAGTACTTC. Protein product: CASSLVSWGRETQYF.

The rearrangement links TRBV28 to TRBJ1-5, with D unresolved. Germline assignment: CDR1 MDHEN and CDR2 SYDVKM. This CDR3 spans 15 amino acids. Trimming took off 6 bases at V and 5 bases at J, with 17 bases between the two ends. The CDR3, as DNA: TGTGCCAGCAGCCCTACTTGGGGAACGTATCAGCCCCAGCATTTT. The encoded protein is CASSPTWGTYQPQHF.

This clonotype was detected ten times or more. The chain links TRBV4-1 to TRBJ1-5; a weak D match, TRBD1 (5 bases). The CDR3 consists of 14 residues. Germline V gene lookup returns CDR1 MGHRA and CDR2 YSYEKL. V was clipped by 2 bases and J by 7 bases, with 12 bases between them. The CDR3 coding sequence is TGCGCCAGCAGCCAACATCAGGGAGGACAGCCCCAGCATTTT. Translation: CASSQHQGGQPQHF.